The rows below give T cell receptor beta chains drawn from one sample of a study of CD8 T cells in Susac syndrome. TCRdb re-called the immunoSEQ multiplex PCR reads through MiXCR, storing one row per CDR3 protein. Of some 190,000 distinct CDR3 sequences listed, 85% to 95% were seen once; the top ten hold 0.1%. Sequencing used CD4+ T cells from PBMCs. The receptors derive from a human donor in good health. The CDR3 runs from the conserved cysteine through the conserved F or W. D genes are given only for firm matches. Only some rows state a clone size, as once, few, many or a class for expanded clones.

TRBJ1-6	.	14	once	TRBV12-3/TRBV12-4	TGTGCCAGCAGCCACCTACAGGGCAGTTCACCCCTCCACTTT	CASSHLQGSSPLHF
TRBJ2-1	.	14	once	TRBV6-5	TGTGCCAGCAGTTACTCGGGCTTCTACAATGAGCAGTTCTTC	CASSYSGFYNEQFF
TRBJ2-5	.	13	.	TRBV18	TGTGCCAGCTCACCCGGACCGGATAAGACCCAGTACTTC	CASSPGPDKTQYF
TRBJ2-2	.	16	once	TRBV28	TGTGCCAGCAGGCCCACGGAGGGGACGAACACCGGGGAGCTGTTTTTT	CASRPTEGTNTGELFF
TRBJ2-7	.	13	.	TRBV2	TGTGCCACCATCTTGACAAATTCCTACGAGCAGTACTTC	CATILTNSYEQYF
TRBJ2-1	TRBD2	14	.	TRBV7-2	TGTGCCAGCAGCCTGGGACTAGCGGGGATTGAGCAGTTCTTC	CASSLGLAGIEQFF
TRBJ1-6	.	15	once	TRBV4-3	TGCGCCAGCAGCCAAGAGATGGCAGGGCAGGGACCCCTCCACTTT	CASSQEMAGQGPLHF
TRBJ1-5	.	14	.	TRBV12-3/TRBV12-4	TGTGCCAGCAGTTTATCGGGGCCGAATCAGCCCCAGCATTTT	CASSLSGPNQPQHF
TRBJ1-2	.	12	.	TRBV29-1	TGCAGCGCCGTAACAGGAGGAGGCGGCTACACCTTC	CSAVTGGGGYTF
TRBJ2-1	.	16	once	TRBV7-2	TGTGCCAGCGCCTCCTTTGGAGGGGGGCCATACAATGAGCAGTTCTTC	CASASFGGGPYNEQFF
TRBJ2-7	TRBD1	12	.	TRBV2	TGTGCCAGCACCACAGGGGGCGGGAAGCAGTACTTC	CASTTGGGKQYF
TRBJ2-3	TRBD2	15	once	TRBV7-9	TGTGCCAGCAGCTGGGCTAGCGGGCTCCCAGATACGCAGTATTTT	CASSWASGLPDTQYF
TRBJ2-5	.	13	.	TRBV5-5	TGTGCCAGCAGTCCCGTTCCCACAGAGACCCAGTACTTC	CASSPVPTETQYF
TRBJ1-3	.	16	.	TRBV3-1	TGTGCCAGCAGCCAAGATCGGACAGTCTCCGGAAACACCATATATTTT	CASSQDRTVSGNTIYF
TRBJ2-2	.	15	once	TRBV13	TGTGCCAGCAAGAAGTGGGTCCAAGCGTCCGGGGAGCTGTTTTTT	CASKKWVQASGELFF
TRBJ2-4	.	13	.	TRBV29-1	TGCAGCGTTACCCGGGGCGGTCAGGGGATTCAGTACTTC	CSVTRGGQGIQYF
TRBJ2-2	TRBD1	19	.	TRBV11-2	TGTGCCAGCAGCTTAGACCCCATACAGGGGTTCGCGAACACCGGGGAGCTGTTTTTT	CASSLDPIQGFANTGELFF
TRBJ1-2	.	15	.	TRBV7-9	TGTGCCAGCAGCCCCTCAAGCAGCCTACTGTATGGCTACACCTTC	CASSPSSSLLYGYTF
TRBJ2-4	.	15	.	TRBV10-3	TGTGCCATCAGCGACTCCGGGACAGCCAAAAACATTCAGTACTTC	CAISDSGTAKNIQYF
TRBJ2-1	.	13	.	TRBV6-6	TGTGCCAGCAGACCGGGCGCTGGGAATGAGCAGTTCTTC	CASRPGAGNEQFF
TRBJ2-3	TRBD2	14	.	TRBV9	TGTGCCAGCAGCGTTTTAGCGGGGGCAGATACGCAGTATTTT	CASSVLAGADTQYF
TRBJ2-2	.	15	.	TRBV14	TGTGCCAGCAGCCAAACGGGGGCCGTCACCGGGGAGCTGTTTTTT	CASSQTGAVTGELFF
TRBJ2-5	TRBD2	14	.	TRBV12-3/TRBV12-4	TGTGCCGGCAGGCCACCGGGACTAGTGGAGACCCAGTACTTC	CAGRPPGLVETQYF
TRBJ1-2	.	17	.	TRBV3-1	TGTGCCAGCAGCCAGACCCCCACCCGGACGGTTTTCTATGGCTACACCTTC	CASSQTPTRTVFYGYTF
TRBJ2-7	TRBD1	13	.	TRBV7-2	TGTGCCAGCAGCTTCGGACAGGCCTACGAGCAGTACTTC	CASSFGQAYEQYF
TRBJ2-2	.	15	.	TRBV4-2	TGTGCCAGCAGCCCTGGCTCGACTGCCCCCGGGGAGCTGTTTTTT	CASSPGSTAPGELFF
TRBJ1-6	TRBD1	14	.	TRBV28	TGTGCCATCCGGGAGGGGGCCGGGAGTTCACCCCTCCACTTT	CAIREGAGSSPLHF
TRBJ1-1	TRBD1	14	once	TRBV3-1	TGTGCCAGCAGCCGCCAAGGGGGGACAGTTGAAGCTTTCTTT	CASSRQGGTVEAFF
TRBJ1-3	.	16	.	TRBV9	TGTGCCAGCAGCCCCCGGAGGAGCAGCTCTGGAAACACCATATATTTT	CASSPRRSSSGNTIYF
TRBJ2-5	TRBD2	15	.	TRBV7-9	TGTGCCAGCAGCTTAGCGTCGGGGGGGCGAGAGACCCAGTACTTC	CASSLASGGRETQYF
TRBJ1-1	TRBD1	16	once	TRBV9	TGTGCCAGCAGCGGAGGACAGGGGGCTCTATGGACTGAAGCTTTCTTT	CASSGGQGALWTEAFF
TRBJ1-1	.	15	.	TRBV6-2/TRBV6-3	TGTGCCAGCAGTTCACTGACGACCCGCTACACTGAAGCTTTCTTT	CASSSLTTRYTEAFF
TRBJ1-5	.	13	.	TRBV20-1	TGCAGTGCTTTAACAGTAGTCAATCAGCCCCAGCATTTT	CSALTVVNQPQHF
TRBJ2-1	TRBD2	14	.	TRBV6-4	TGTGCCAGCAGGGGACTAGCGGGGATAGGTGAGCAGTTCTTC	CASRGLAGIGEQFF
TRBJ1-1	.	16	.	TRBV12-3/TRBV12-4	TGTGCCAGCAGTTTAGCCTTCGGACTAAAGAACACTGAAGCTTTCTTT	CASSLAFGLKNTEAFF
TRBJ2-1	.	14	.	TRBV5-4	TGTGCCAGCAGCCCCGTAATCAGGGAAAATGAGCAGTTCTTC	CASSPVIRENEQFF
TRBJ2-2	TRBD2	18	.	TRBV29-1	TGCAGCGTTGCCCTCCGGGTAGCGGGGGGCCCGAACACCGGGGAGCTGTTTTTT	CSVALRVAGGPNTGELFF
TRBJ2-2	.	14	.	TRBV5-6	TGTGCCAGCAGCTCAGGGGGGAGGACCGGGGAGCTGTTTTTT	CASSSGGRTGELFF
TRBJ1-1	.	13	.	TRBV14	TGTGCCAGCAGCCCTGTAGGGGGGTTTGAAGCTTTCTTT	CASSPVGGFEAFF
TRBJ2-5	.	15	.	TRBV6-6	TGTGCCAGCAGTTACCTCGAGGTAAAGGGAGAGACCCAGTACTTC	CASSYLEVKGETQYF
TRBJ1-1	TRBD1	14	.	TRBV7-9	TGTGCCAGCAGCCGGGGACAGGGGTGGACTGAAGCTTTCTTT	CASSRGQGWTEAFF
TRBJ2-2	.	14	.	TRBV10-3	TGTGCCATCAGTGAATCCATGAACACCGGGGAGCTGTTTTTT	CAISESMNTGELFF
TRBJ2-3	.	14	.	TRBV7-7	TGTGCTAGCAGCTTAGCAGGAACTCTCGCTCCGCAGTATTTT	CASSLAGTLAPQYF
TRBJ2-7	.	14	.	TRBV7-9	TGTGCCAGCAGCTTTCAAGTGAACTCCTACGAGCAGTACTTC	CASSFQVNSYEQYF
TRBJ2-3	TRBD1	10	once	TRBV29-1	TGCAGCGTTGAGGGACAGGGAGGGTATTTT	CSVEGQGGYF
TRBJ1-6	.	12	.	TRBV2	TGTGCCAGCAGTGAAGTCGCTGGGCGCGGTCACTTT	CASSEVAGRGHF
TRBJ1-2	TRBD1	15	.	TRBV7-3	TGTGCCAGCAGCTTAGCACCTGACAGGGGGTATGGCTACACCTTC	CASSLAPDRGYGYTF
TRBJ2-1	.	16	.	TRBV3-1	TGTGCCAGCAGCCAAGGTCTCAAATATGCCCACAATGAGCAGTTCTTC	CASSQGLKYAHNEQFF
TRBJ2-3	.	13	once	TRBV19	TGTGCCAGTAGTATGATCGGGTCAGGGGTTAAGTATTTT	CASSMIGSGVKYF
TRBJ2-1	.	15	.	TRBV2	TGTGCCAGCACCTTTAAGCCGGGACTCAACAATGAGCAGTTCTTC	CASTFKPGLNNEQFF
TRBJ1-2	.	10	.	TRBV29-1	TGCAGCGCAAGCGATGGGGGCTACACCTTC	CSASDGGYTF
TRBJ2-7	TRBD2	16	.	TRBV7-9	TGTGCCAGCAGCCCTATAGGGAGCGGGGGGGCCCACGAGCAGTACTTC	CASSPIGSGGAHEQYF
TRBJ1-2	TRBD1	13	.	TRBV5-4	TGTGCCAGCAGCTTAGGACAGGCCTATGACTACACCTTC	CASSLGQAYDYTF
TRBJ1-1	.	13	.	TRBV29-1	TGCAGCGGGCGGCCGGGGGGGAACACTGAAGCTTTCTTT	CSGRPGGNTEAFF
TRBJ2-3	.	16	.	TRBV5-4	TGTGCCAGCAGCTTGGAAGGAGGGGGCAAAACAGATACGCAGTATTTT	CASSLEGGGKTDTQYF
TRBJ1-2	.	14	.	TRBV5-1	TGCGCCAGCAGCCCTTTTACAGGGCCCAGTGGCTACACCTTC	CASSPFTGPSGYTF
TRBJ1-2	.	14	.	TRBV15	TGTGCCACCAGCAGACCTACAGAGAGCTATGGCTACACCTTC	CATSRPTESYGYTF
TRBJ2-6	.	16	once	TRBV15	TGTGCCACCAGCAGAGAGTCGGGCTCTGGGGCCAACGTCCTGACTTTC	CATSRESGSGANVLTF